This TCR beta chain appears in the sequencing data of a study of blood T cell repertoires in COVID-19. Turning to the study itself: The United States, Italy and Spain were the sources of the acute and convalescent COVID-19 samples. PBMCs, B-cell-depleted T cells, or T cells were the source of the cDNA or gDNA that made up the material.

This table comes from immunoSEQ multiplex PCR, and its TCRdb copy is limited to in-frame clones, with some not included. The table includes roughly 60,000 clones, approximately 88% detected once. Trimming took off 6 bases at V and 8 bases at J, with 10 bases between the two ends. Germline V gives CDR1 DFQATT, CDR2 SNEGSKA (reference sequence). The CDR3 has 10 amino acids. Seattle enrolled patients during active infection and tracked them longitudinally. Sequenced input: peripheral blood. The source is a man aged 25-45 years with COVID-19, enrolled during active disease. The chain uses TRBV20-1 and TRBJ1-2; D is undetermined. The CDR3 DNA reads TGCAGTGCCCTGTTGGCCGGCTACACCTTC. Residues: CSALLAGYTF.